These 4 T cell receptor beta chains originate from one sample sequenced in a study of T-cell reconstitution after alpha-beta-depleted transplantation in children. Preparation of the TCRbeta library was carried out with unique molecular identifiers. MiXCR, run by TCRdb on the PCR reads, gives a single entry per CDR3 protein. The table lists about 640,000 distinct CDR3 sequences, roughly 17% of them singletons. The sample was PBMCs from the stem cell graft donor, taken from the stem cell graft. Source of these receptors: a human donor who donated a stem cell graft to a child with acute myeloid leukemia.

The chain is built from TRBV7-8 and TRBJ1-2; D gene unclear. The V end was cut by 5 bases, the J end by 3 bases, with 13 bases between. This CDR3 has 14 residues. Looked up from germline, CDR1 is SGHVS and CDR2 is FQNEAQ. This chain's CDR3 is CASSPLVGDYGYTF. CDR3 bases: TGTGCCAGCAGCCCCTTAGTCGGGGACTATGGCTACACCTTC.

This clonotype has only a few counts. The genes are TRBV30 and TRBJ2-1; D call uncertain. Germline lookup yields CDR1 GTSNPN and CDR2 SVGIG (reference sequence). Trimming took 0 bases from V and 9 from J, leaving 9 bases between them. The CDR3 extends over 12 amino acids. In nucleotides, the CDR3 is TGTGCCTGGAGTGTACTCTCGATTGAGCAGTTCTTC. Translated, it gives CAWSVLSIEQFF.

A word on this clonotype: Since a much larger clone is just one base distant, this may be a read error. The genes are TRBV30 and TRBJ1-2; D remains ambiguous. CDR3 length equals 14 residues. Germline loops: CDR1 GTSNPN, CDR2 SVGIG (reference sequence). V gave up 0 bases and J gave up 4 bases, with 12 bases separating them. For the CDR3, the DNA is TGTGCCTGGAGTGTGAGCCTCGCCGTCTATGGCTACACCTTC. As protein: CAWSVSLAVYGYTF.

The sample holds many counts of this clonotype. V and J are TRBV27 and TRBJ2-3; no firm D call. The CDR3 length is 14 residues. Germline lookup yields CDR1 MNHEY and CDR2 SMNVEV (reference sequence). Trimming took 3 bases from V and 4 from J, leaving 11 bases between them. The DNA of the CDR3 is TGTGCCAGCAGTTTGGAACCGCGTCCAGATACGCAGTATTTT. The encoded protein is CASSLEPRPDTQYF.